The 4 T cell receptor beta chains below come from one sample, sequenced in a study of blood T cell repertoires in COVID-19. The protocol was immunoSEQ multiplex PCR, while the TCRdb copy is restricted to in-frame clones and leaves out a portion. The profile shows 200,000 or so clones, around 85% of them singletons. What was sequenced was peripheral blood. The receptors were gathered from a man aged 65 to 85 with active or convalescent COVID-19.

The chain employs TRBV5-6 and TRBJ2-1, with a possible D match to TRBD2 (5 bases). Trimming stripped 4 bases from V and 4 bases from J, with 21 bases between. Germline CDR1 reads SGHDT; CDR2 reads YYEEEE. The CDR3 sequence is 17 residues long. The CDR3 is CASSPNAGVRDYNEQFF. CDR3 sequence (DNA): TGTGCCAGCAGCCCCAACGCCGGGGTGAGGGATTACAATGAGCAGTTCTTC. Full variable domain (outside the CDR3, taken from reference TRBV5-6 and TRBJ2-1): DAGVTQSPTHLIKTRGQQVTLRCSPKSGHDTVSWYQQALGQGPQFIFQYYEEEERQRGNFPDRFSGHQFPNYSSELNVNALLLGDSALYLCASSPNAGVRDYNEQFFGPGTRLTVL.

The rearrangement joins TRBV19 to TRBJ2-5; 7 bases agree with TRBD2. Germline V gene data show CDR1 as LNHDA and CDR2 as SQIVND (reference sequence). This CDR3 spans 15 amino acids. Unmatched junction bases numbered 9, after V lost 6 bases and J lost 2 bases. The CDR3 loop reads CASRAASGYQETQYF. In DNA form, the CDR3 reads TGTGCCAGTAGGGCTGCTAGCGGATATCAAGAGACCCAGTACTTC. Complete variable domain (other parts from reference TRBV19 and TRBJ2-5): DGGITQSPKYLFRKEGQNVTLSCEQNLNHDAMYWYRQDPGQGLRLIYYSQIVNDFQKGDIAEGYSVSREKKESFPLTVTSAQKNPTAFYLCASRAASGYQETQYFGPGTRLLVL.

The CDR3 DNA follows: TGTGCCAGCAGTTTGGGACAGGGAAGTAATACGCAGTATTTT. Amino acid sequence: CASSLGQGSNTQYF. The chain links TRBV28 to TRBJ2-3, with 9 nucleotides matching TRBD1. The CDR3 extends over 14 amino acids. CDR1 and CDR2 (germline): MDHEN, SYDVKM. V dropped 3 bases and J dropped 7; count of bases not matched to a gene: 5.

The chain combines TRBV6-5 with TRBJ2-3, with TRBD2 matching 13 bases. With 4 bases clipped from V and 7 bases from J, the junction kept 5 bases outside the gene matches. Germline V gene data show CDR1 as MNHEY and CDR2 as SVGAGI. This CDR3 has 15 amino acids. CDR3 nucleotides: TGTGCCAGCAGTTCCTGGACTAGCGGGGGAAATACGCAGTATTTT. Amino acid sequence: CASSSWTSGGNTQYF.